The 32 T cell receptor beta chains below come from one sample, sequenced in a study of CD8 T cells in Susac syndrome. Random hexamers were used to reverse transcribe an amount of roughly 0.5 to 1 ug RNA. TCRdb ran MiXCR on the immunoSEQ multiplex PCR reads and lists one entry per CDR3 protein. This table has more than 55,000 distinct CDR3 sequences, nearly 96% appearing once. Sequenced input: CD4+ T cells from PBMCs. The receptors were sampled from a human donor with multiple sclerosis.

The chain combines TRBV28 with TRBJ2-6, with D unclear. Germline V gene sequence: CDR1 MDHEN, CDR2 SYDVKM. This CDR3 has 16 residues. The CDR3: CATTPNIHAGANVLTF. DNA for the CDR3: TGTGCAACAACCCCTAACATACACGCTGGGGCCAACGTCCTGACTTTC.

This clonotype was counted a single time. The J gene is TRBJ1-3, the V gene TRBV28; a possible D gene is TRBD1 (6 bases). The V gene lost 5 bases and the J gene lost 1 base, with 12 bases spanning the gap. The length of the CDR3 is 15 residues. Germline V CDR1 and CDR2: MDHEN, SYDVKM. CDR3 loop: CASSGGQISGNTIYF. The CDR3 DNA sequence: TGTGCCAGCAGTGGAGGACAGATTTCTGGAAACACCATATATTTT.

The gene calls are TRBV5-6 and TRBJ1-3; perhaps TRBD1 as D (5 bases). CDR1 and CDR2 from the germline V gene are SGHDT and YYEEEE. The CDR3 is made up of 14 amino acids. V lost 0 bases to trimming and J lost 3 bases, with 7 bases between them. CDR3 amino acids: CASSLVQVGNTIYF. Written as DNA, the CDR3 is TGTGCCAGCAGCTTGGTACAGGTTGGAAACACCATATATTTT.

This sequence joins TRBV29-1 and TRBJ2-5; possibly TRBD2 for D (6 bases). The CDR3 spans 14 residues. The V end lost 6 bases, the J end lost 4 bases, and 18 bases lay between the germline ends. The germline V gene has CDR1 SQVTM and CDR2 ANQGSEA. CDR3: CSVGGQLGSETQYF. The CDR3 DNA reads TGCAGCGTGGGGGGTCAACTAGGCTCAGAGACCCAGTACTTC.

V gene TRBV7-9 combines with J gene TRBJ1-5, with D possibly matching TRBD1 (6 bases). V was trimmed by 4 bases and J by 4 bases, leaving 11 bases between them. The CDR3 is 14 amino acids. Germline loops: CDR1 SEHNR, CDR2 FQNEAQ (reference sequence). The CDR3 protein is CASSSDRPNQPQHF. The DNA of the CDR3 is TGTGCCAGCAGCTCGGACAGACCGAATCAGCCCCAGCATTTT.

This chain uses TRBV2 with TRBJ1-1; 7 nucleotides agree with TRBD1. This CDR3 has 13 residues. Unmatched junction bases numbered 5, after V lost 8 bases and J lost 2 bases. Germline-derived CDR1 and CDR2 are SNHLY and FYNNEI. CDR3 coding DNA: TGTGCCAGCGGACAGGCTAGAAACACTGAAGCTTTCTTT. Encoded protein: CASGQARNTEAFF.

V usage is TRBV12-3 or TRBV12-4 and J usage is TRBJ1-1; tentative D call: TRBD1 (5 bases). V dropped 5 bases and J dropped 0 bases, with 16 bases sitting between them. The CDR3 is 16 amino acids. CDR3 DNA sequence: TGTGCCAGCAGTCTTTGGGCGGGACTCATGAACACTGAAGCTTTCTTT. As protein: CASSLWAGLMNTEAFF.

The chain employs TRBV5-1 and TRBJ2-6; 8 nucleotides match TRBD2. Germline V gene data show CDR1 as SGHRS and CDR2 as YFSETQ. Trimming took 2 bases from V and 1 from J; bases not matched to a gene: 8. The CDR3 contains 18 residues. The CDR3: CASSLAGAFASGANVLTF. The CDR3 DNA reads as TGCGCCAGCAGCTTAGCGGGGGCGTTTGCATCTGGGGCCAACGTCCTGACTTTC.

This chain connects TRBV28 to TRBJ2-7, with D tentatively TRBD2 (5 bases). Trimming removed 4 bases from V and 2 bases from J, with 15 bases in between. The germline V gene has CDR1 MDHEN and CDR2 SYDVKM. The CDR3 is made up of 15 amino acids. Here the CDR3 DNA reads TGTGCCAGCAGTTCGCCCGCGGGCCTTACCTACGAGCAGTACTTC. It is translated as CASSSPAGLTYEQYF.

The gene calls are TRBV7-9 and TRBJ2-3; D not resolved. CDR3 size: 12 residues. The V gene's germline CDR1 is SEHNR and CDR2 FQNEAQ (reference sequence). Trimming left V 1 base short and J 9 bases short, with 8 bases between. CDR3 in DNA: TGTGCCAGCAGCTTAGAGGAAGGGACGCAGTATTTT. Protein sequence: CASSLEEGTQYF.

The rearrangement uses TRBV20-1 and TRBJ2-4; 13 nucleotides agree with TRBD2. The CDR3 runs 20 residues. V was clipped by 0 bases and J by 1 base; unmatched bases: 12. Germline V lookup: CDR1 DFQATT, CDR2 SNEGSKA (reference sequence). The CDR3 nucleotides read TGCAGTGCTAGAGAGAGAGAACTAGCGGGGGGGCCTTGGGCCAAAAACATTCAGTACTTC. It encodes CSARERELAGGPWAKNIQYF.

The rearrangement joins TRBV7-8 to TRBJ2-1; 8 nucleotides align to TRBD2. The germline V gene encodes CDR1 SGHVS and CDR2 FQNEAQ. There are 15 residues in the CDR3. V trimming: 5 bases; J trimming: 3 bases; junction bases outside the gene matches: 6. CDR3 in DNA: TGTGCCAGCAGCCCGCCGGGGGGGCACTACAATGAGCAGTTCTTC. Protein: CASSPPGGHYNEQFF.

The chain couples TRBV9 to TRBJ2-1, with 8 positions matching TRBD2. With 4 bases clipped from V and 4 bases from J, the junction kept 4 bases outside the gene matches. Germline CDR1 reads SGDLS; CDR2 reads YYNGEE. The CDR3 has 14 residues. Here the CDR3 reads CASSPGLAYNEQFF. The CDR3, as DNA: TGTGCCAGCAGCCCAGGACTAGCTTACAATGAGCAGTTCTTC.

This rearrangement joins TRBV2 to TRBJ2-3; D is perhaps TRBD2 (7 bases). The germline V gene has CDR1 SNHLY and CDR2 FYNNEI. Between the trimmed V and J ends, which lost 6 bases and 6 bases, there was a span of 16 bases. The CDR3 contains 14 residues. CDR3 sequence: CASRKGGGVDTQYF. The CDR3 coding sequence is TGTGCCAGCAGGAAAGGAGGGGGGGTGGATACGCAGTATTTT. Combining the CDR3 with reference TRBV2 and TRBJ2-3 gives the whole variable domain EPEVTQTPSHQVTQMGQEVILRCVPISNHLYFYWYRQILGQKVEFLVSFYNNEISEKSEIFDDQFSVERPDGSNFTLKIRSTKLEDSAMYFCASRKGGGVDTQYFGPGTRLTVL.

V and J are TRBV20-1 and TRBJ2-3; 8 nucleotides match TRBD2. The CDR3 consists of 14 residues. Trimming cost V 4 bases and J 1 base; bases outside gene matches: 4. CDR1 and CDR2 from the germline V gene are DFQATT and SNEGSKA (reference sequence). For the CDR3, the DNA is TGCAGTGCTAAAGCGGGGGCCCGCACAGATACGCAGTATTTT. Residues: CSAKAGARTDTQYF.

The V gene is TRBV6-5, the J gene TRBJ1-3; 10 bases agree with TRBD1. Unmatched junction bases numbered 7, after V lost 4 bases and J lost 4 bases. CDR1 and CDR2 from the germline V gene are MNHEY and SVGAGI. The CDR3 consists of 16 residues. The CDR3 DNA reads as TGTGCCAGCAGTTCCGGGACAGGGGTTGCAGGAAACACCATATATTTT. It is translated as CASSSGTGVAGNTIYF.

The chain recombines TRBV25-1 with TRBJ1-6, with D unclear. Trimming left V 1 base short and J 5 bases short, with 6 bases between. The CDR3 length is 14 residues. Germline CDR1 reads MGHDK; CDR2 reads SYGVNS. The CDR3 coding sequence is TGTGCCAGCAGTGAATCCAGGAATAATTCACCCCTCCACTTT. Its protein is CASSESRNNSPLHF.

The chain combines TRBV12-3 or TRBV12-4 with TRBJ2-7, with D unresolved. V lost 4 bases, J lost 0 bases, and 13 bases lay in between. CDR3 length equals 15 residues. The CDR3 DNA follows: TGTGCCAGCAGTTCCGCGGCAGACCTCTCCTACGAGCAGTACTTC. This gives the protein CASSSAADLSYEQYF.

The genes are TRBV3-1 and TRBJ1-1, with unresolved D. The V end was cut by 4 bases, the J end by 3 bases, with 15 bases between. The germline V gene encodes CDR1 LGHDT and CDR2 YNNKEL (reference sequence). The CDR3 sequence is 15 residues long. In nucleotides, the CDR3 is TGTGCCAGCAGCCCGCGGACGAGAAGGGACACTGAAGCTTTCTTT. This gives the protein CASSPRTRRDTEAFF.

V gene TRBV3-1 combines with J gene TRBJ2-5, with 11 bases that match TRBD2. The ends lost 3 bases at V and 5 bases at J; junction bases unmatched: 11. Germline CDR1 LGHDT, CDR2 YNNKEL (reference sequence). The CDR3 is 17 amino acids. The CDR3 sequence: CASSQPALAGGLETQYF. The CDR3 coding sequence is TGTGCCAGCAGCCAGCCCGCTCTAGCGGGGGGTCTTGAGACCCAGTACTTC.

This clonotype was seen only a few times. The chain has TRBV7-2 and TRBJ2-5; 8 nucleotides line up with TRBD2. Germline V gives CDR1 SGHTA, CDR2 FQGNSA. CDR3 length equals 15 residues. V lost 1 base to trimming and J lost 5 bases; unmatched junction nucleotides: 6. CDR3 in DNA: TGTGCCAGCAGCTTAGTCGGGGGGGCCGAGGAGACCCAGTACTTC. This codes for CASSLVGGAEETQYF. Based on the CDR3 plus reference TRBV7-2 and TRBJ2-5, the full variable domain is GAGVSQSPSNKVTEKGKDVELRCDPISGHTALYWYRQSLGQGLEFLIYFQGNSAPDKSGLPSDRFSAERTGGSVSTLTIQRTQQEDSAVYLCASSLVGGAEETQYFGPGTRLLVL.

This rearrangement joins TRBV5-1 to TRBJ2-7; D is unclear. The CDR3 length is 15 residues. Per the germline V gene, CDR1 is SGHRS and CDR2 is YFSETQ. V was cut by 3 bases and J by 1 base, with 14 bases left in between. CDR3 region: CASSSGPGRSYEQYF. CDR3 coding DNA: TGCGCCAGCAGCTCAGGCCCCGGGCGGTCCTACGAGCAGTACTTC. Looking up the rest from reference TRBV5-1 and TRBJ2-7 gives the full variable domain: KAGVTQTPRYLIKTRGQQVTLSCSPISGHRSVSWYQQTPGQGLQFLFEYFSETQRNKGNFPGRFSGRQFSNSRSEMNVSTLELGDSALYLCASSSGPGRSYEQYFGPGTRLTVT.

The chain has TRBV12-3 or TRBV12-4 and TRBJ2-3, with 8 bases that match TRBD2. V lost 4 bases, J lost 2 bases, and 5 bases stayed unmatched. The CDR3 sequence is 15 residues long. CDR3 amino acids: CASSSRGAHTDTQYF. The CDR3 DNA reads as TGTGCCAGCAGTTCGCGGGGGGCTCACACAGATACGCAGTATTTT.

Here the CDR3 reads CASSLGPTSHEQFF. Here the CDR3 DNA reads TGTGCCAGCAGCTTAGGTCCTACTTCCCATGAGCAGTTCTTC. The gene calls are TRBV11-2 and TRBJ2-1; unclear D gene. Trimming took off 1 base at V and 8 bases at J, with 12 bases between the two ends. This CDR3 contains 14 residues. Germline V gives CDR1 SGHAT, CDR2 FQNNGV.

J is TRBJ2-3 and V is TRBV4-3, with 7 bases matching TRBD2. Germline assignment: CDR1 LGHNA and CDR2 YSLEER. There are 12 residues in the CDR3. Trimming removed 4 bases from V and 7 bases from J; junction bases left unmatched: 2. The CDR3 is CASSPGGYTQYF. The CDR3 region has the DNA TGCGCCAGCAGCCCGGGGGGATATACGCAGTATTTT.

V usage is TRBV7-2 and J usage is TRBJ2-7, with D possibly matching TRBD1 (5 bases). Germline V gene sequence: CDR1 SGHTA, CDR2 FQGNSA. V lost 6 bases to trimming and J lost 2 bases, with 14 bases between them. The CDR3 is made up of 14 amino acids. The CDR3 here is CASRGRVGPYEQYF. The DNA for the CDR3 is TGTGCCAGCAGGGGCAGGGTTGGGCCCTACGAGCAGTACTTC.

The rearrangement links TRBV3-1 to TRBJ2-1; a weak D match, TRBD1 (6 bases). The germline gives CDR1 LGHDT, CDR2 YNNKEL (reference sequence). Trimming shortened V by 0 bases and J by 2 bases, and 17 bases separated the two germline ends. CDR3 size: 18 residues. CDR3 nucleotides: TGTGCCAGCAGCCAAGATTGGGGGACACAACAAACCTACAATGAGCAGTTCTTC. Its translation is CASSQDWGTQQTYNEQFF.

The CDR3 DNA reads as TGTGCCAGCATAAGACAAGGGGCAAATGGCTACACCTTC. Encoded protein: CASIRQGANGYTF. The chain is built from TRBV2 and TRBJ1-2, with D tentatively TRBD1 (5 bases). V gave up 7 bases and J gave up 6 bases, with 15 bases separating them. The CDR3 consists of 13 residues. Per germline, CDR1 SNHLY and CDR2 FYNNEI.

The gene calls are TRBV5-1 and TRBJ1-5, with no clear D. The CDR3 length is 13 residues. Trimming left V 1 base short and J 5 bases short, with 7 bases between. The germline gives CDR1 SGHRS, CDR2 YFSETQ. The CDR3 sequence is CASSLSPDQPQHF. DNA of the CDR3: TGCGCCAGCAGCTTGAGCCCCGATCAGCCCCAGCATTTT.

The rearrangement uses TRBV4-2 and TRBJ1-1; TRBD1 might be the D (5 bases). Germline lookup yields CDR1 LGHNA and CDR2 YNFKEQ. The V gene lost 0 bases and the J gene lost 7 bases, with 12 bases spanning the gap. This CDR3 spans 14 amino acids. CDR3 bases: TGTGCCAGCAGCCAAGATGGGGGTCAAGATGAAGCTTTCTTT. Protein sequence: CASSQDGGQDEAFF.

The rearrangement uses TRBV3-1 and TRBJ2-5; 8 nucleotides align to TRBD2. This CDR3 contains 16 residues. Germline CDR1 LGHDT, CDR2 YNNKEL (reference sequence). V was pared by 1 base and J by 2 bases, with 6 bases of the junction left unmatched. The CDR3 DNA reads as TGTGCCAGCAGCCAAGGTCCCCTAGCGGGTCAAGAGACCCAGTACTTC. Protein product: CASSQGPLAGQETQYF.

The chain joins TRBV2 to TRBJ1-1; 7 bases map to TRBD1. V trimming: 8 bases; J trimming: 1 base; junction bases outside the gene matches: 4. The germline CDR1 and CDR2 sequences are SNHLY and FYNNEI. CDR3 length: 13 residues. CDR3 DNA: TGTGCCAGCGGGGGACAGCAGAACACTGAAGCTTTCTTT. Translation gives CASGGQQNTEAFF.